Listed here are 11 T cell receptor beta chains from one sample, sequenced in a study of a mutant IDH1 vaccine in newly diagnosed glioma (dated by TCRdb to 2020 to 2022). The time point label on this specimen signifies: week 23, last vaccination. Every vaccine dose consisted of 300 ug of a 20-mer mutant IDH1 peptide in Montanide, administered subcutaneously together with topical imiquimod. The library was generated by the immunoSEQ multiplex PCR assay. Sourced from immuneACCESS, this table was stored by TCRdb with only in-frame sequences that have V and J called. A share of the clones is absent; for the studies checked, an unresolved V gene accounts for under half, and the remainder has no known explanation. In this sample the table shows roughly 74,000 clones, 75% to 90% of which occur a single time. The ten biggest clones cover over 0.7% of the sample. No antigen has been identified for these receptors.

The sequencing here drew on PBMCs, taken from a glioma patient whose treatment included an IDH1 peptide vaccine. The receptors come from a woman aged 45-59 years with glioma.

This clone was seen repeatedly, ten times or more. The V and J genes are TRBV6-5 and TRBJ1-1; D gene uncertain. The CDR3 covers 13 residues. CDR1 MNHEY and CDR2 SVGAGI come from the germline V gene. V lost 6 bases and J 1 base, leaving 9 bases between the germline ends. Here the CDR3 DNA reads TGTGCCAGCAGCTCCGGAGAGAACACTGAAGCTTTCTTT. This translates into CASSSGENTEAFF.

V gene TRBV6-1 combines with J gene TRBJ1-2; no clear D gene. The CDR3 length is 16 residues. Trimming left V 0 bases short and J 3 bases short, with 14 bases between. The V gene's germline CDR1 is MNHNS and CDR2 SASEGT. The CDR3 spells CASSEARLAKDYGYTF. CDR3 DNA: TGTGCCAGCAGTGAAGCGCGTTTAGCTAAGGACTATGGCTACACCTTC.

The gene calls are TRBV5-1 and TRBJ2-3; D is perhaps TRBD2 (6 bases). Trimming shortened V by 4 bases and J by 1 base, and 13 bases separated the two germline ends. The germline CDR1 and CDR2 sequences are SGHRS and YFSETQ. The CDR3 consists of 15 residues. The CDR3 nucleotides read TGCGCCAGCAGCCCCCAGGCTAGCGGCACAGATACGCAGTATTTT. Protein: CASSPQASGTDTQYF.

This clone was observed once. Germline is not matched at one junction end, which may reflect a read error. The gene calls are TRBV7-7 and TRBJ2-7; D unclear. From germline, CDR1 is SSHAT and CDR2 FNYEAQ (reference sequence). The CDR3 extends over 13 amino acids. The CDR3 spells CASSVDLAYEQYF. The CDR3 DNA reads as TGTGCTAGCAGCGTGGACCTCGCCTACGAGCAGTACTTC.

This chain connects TRBV6-1 to TRBJ2-2; D remains unclear. CDR3 length: 14 residues. The germline V gene has CDR1 MNHNS and CDR2 SASEGT. With 10 bases removed from V and 2 bases from J, the gap between germline ends came to 14 bases. The CDR3 nucleotides read TGTGCCAACCGACCGAAGGTCAACACCGGGGAGCTGTTTTTT. This gives the protein CANRPKVNTGELFF.

The V call is TRBV7-2, the J call TRBJ2-1, with 10 positions matching TRBD2. The CDR3 has 18 residues. V lost 1 base, J lost 6 bases, and 12 bases stayed unmatched. The V gene's germline CDR1 is SGHTA and CDR2 FQGNSA. The CDR3 coding sequence is TGTGCCAGCAGCTTAGGGACTAGTTCTAGCGGGAGTAGCAATGAGCAGTTCTTC. This translates into CASSLGTSSSGSSNEQFF.

The chain employs TRBV7-3 and TRBJ2-4, with D unresolved. V lost 5 bases and J lost 10, with 15 bases in between. The CDR3 runs to 13 residues. The germline V gene has CDR1 SGHTA and CDR2 FQGTGA. The CDR3 DNA sequence: TGTGCCAGCAGCCCCCCCGCCTCAACGATTCAGTACTTC. This sequence encodes CASSPPASTIQYF.

This chain links TRBV11-2 with TRBJ1-2; maybe TRBD1 (5 bases). CDR3 size: 16 residues. Germline CDR1 reads SGHAT; CDR2 reads FQNNGV. Trimming stripped 0 bases from V and 2 bases from J, with 13 bases between. The CDR3 sequence: CASSLDGGMGNYGYTF. The CDR3 DNA sequence: TGTGCCAGCAGCTTAGATGGGGGAATGGGGAACTATGGCTACACCTTC.

The chain links TRBV10-1 to TRBJ2-2; 12 nucleotides line up with TRBD2. CDR3 length equals 16 residues. V was clipped by 6 bases and J by 4 bases; unmatched bases: 6. Germline CDR1 is WNHNN and CDR2 is SYGVQD (reference sequence). CDR3 amino acids: CASRHPGLAGTGELFF. DNA for the CDR3: TGCGCCAGCAGACACCCGGGACTAGCGGGCACCGGGGAGCTGTTTTTT.

The rearrangement links TRBV28 to TRBJ1-2, with D unresolved. The CDR3 loop spans 16 amino acids. Trimming stripped 5 bases from V and 0 bases from J, with 16 bases between. Germline CDR1 MDHEN, CDR2 SYDVKM. The CDR3 DNA is TGTGCCAGCAGTCTCCCTCTGAGCACAGCTAACTATGGCTACACCTTC. Translation gives CASSLPLSTANYGYTF.

Written as DNA, the CDR3 is TGTGCCAGCAGTCTAAGGGACAGAAGCACAGATACGCAGTATTTT. It encodes CASSLRDRSTDTQYF. The chain couples TRBV27 to TRBJ2-3; 7 positions match TRBD1. J gave up 0 bases and V 5 bases, and 5 bases lay outside the gene matches. Germline V gene lookup returns CDR1 MNHEY and CDR2 SMNVEV (reference sequence). The CDR3 length is 15 residues.